Described below is a single TCR beta chain sequence and its context. The sample belongs to a study of OX40 agonist ivuxolimab in advanced cancers. Data came from immunoSEQ multiplex PCR; TCRdb stores just in-frame clones and leaves some out. This repertoire shows tens of thousands of clones, 79% found once; its top ten account for around 14%. There are 15 residues in the CDR3. Germline CDR1 is MNHEY and CDR2 is SMNVEV (reference sequence). The J segment lost 0 bases and the V segment lost 5 bases, leaving 7 bases of the junction unmatched. The clonotype originates from an adult with an advanced solid tumor such as melanoma, head and neck, liver or kidney cancer. The starting material was CD4+ or CD8+ T cells sorted from blood, obtained in a trial of the OX40 agonist ivuxolimab. The chain uses TRBV27 and TRBJ2-7; 7 bases align to TRBD1. The CDR3 nucleotides are TGTGCCAGCAGTCACACAGGGGCTAGCTCCTACGAGCAGTACTTC. Its translation is CASSHTGASSYEQYF.